This T cell receptor (beta chain) was captured in a study of CD8+ T cells in alopecia areata. Reverse transcription of extracted RNA yielded cDNA, which provided the sequencing template. Data came from immunoSEQ multiplex PCR; TCRdb stores just in-frame clones and leaves some out. The sample holds some 180,000 clones, approximately 62% seen once. Peripheral blood and lesional scalp punch biopsies were taken from alopecia areata patients. Sorting of CD4+ and CD8+ T cells was performed on PBMCs. The germline V gene encodes CDR1 PRHDT and CDR2 FYEKMQ (reference sequence). The CDR3 extends over 16 amino acids. V was pared by 10 bases and J by 10 bases, with 28 bases between.

Sequenced here: CD4+ T cells sorted from blood, sampled at week 0. The V gene is TRBV13, the J gene TRBJ1-4, with D tentatively TRBD1 (6 bases). The sequence was obtained from a human donor with alopecia areata. CDR3 in amino acids: CATSRGGPSRTGKLFF. CDR3 DNA sequence: TGTGCCACCTCGCGAGGGGGGCCTAGCCGTACAGGAAAACTGTTTTTT. Drawing the rest from reference TRBV13 and TRBJ1-4, the complete variable domain is AAGVIQSPRHLIKEKRETATLKCYPIPRHDTVYWYQQGPGQDPQFLISFYEKMQSDKGSIPDRFSAQQFSDYHSELNMSSLELGDSALYFCATSRGGPSRTGKLFFGSGTQLSVL.